This T cell receptor beta chain stems from a study of T cell responses to AZD1222 COVID-19 vaccine (dated by TCRdb to about 2021). Looking at the study overall: A total of roughly 240 trial participants underwent TCR sequencing, of whom 207 received two doses of AZD1222 and about 25 received two doses of the MenACWY control vaccine. Enrollment into the trials was organized by age into subgroups of 18-55, 56-69 and 70-plus years, and those subgroups contained roughly 140, 27 and 60 TCR-sequenced participants, respectively. Overall study outcomes, separate from this receptor: Nearly half of unique spike-specific TCRs reportedly recognized epitopes outside regions mutated in the B.1.351 and B.1.1.7 variants. No day 14 peak-response samples were available, so repertoires were characterized only after the peak T cell response. The 56-69-year group was small, and its depth increase did not reach significance, likely because of low power. Conclusions about previously exposed vaccinees are limited because only a handful of AZD1222 recipients were SARS-CoV-2 seropositive at baseline. The vaccine-associated CD4 TCRs covered the entire spike protein, and the dominant responses fell in regions 160-218 and 743-854. A significant rise in spike-specific TCR breadth and depth was observed after two AZD1222 doses relative to day 0 and relative to MenACWY recipients. Participants were mostly white British and included more females than males, and it was suggested by the authors that clonal diversity may have been underestimated.

The CDR3 regions of human TCRbeta chains were analyzed by immunosequencing. As for the authors' bioinformatics: Repertoire TCRs were checked for matches against a reference library of SARS-CoV-2-specific TCRs that had been generated using the MIRA antigen-specificity platform. Breadth meant the fraction of unique TCRs that were SARS-CoV-2-associated, whereas depth meant the fraction of total T cells that were SARS-CoV-2-associated. Each spike-specific TCR was assigned to its reactive spike region and to a CD4 or CD8 class using the MIRA data. Log10-transformed breadth and depth values were compared by one-way ANOVA with Sidak's multiple comparisons tests. What TCRdb holds here is the immuneACCESS table cut down to in-frame rearrangements. Part of the clones is not present; checked against another copy, under half of the missing clones reflect an unresolved V gene, and the others are unexplained. V and J calls and clone size come straight from that table; D and trimming were deduced from the DNA. The sample records some 130,000 clones, around 90% of which are singletons. The top ten clonotypes cover approximately 6% of the sample.

Worth noting for this clone: The target of this receptor is not known. No per-base quality is available; no much larger clone lies one base away.

V gives up 4 bases and J gives up 7 bases, and the segment between their germline ends measures 8 bases. The CDR3 runs 12 residues from the cysteine to the phenylalanine. CDR3 DNA is the only sequence kept; it has 36 bases, read in frame from the first base. In the germline V gene (reference sequence), CDR1 corresponds to MNHEY and CDR2 to SMNVEV. The meaning of the sample's time point label: about 28 days (+/-7) after the second vaccine dose. Because spike-specific TCR depth and breadth did not differ between the two schedules, AZD1222 recipients who got a second dose at roughly 4 weeks were pooled with those who got a second dose at roughly 12 weeks. Vaccinee samples came from UK trials COV001 and COV002, including a single-blind randomized controlled phase 2/3 trial of AZD1222 (ChAdOx1 nCoV-19) in healthy adults. Trial participant PBMC samples were collected at day 0 and day 28 after the second dose for TCRbeta chain sequencing.

This receptor was identified in an adult who received the AZD1222 COVID-19 vaccine. This sequence uses TRBV27 and TRBJ1-5; the D gene remains uncertain. The sequencing here drew on peripheral blood, taken 28 days after the second AZD1222 dose. The nucleotides read TGTGCCAGCAGTTCCGATGGGCAGCCCCAGCATTTT. Its protein is CASSSDGQPQHF.